These 3 T cell receptor beta chains share one sample of origin, sequenced in a study of blood T cell repertoires in COVID-19. Repertoires were generated with immunoSEQ multiplex PCR, while TCRdb's copy carries only in-frame clones and drops some. In the table there are about half a million clones, 80% to 90% of which are singletons. The sample taken for sequencing was peripheral blood. The source is a human donor in a cohort sampled during active COVID-19.

This chain links TRBV6-6 with TRBJ2-7, with 7 bases matching TRBD1. Trimming removed 4 bases from V and 2 bases from J; junction bases left unmatched: 8. The CDR3 totals 15 residues. Germline V CDR1 and CDR2: MNHNY, SVGAGI (reference sequence). CDR3 in DNA: TGTGCCAGCAGTTTAACAGGGGTGGGTACCTACGAGCAGTACTTC. Encoded protein: CASSLTGVGTYEQYF.

The V call is TRBV5-1, the J call TRBJ2-2; the match to TRBD2 covers 14 bases. There are 19 residues in the CDR3. Looked up from germline, CDR1 is SGHRS and CDR2 is YFSETQ. The trim removed 6 bases at V and 5 bases at J, leaving 15 bases unmatched. CDR3 loop: CASTQAPGLAGVGTGELFF. DNA for the CDR3: TGCGCCAGCACCCAGGCCCCGGGACTAGCGGGAGTGGGGACCGGGGAGCTGTTTTTT.

This chain connects TRBV30 to TRBJ2-3, with a possible D match to TRBD2 (5 bases). V was shortened by 8 bases and J by 3 bases, with 15 bases between the two germline ends. From germline, CDR1 is GTSNPN and CDR2 SVGIG (reference sequence). The CDR3 spans 13 residues. This CDR3 is CALRELVTDTQYF. CDR3 DNA sequence: TGTGCCCTTAGGGAGCTAGTTACAGATACGCAGTATTTT.